This T cell receptor (beta chain) was sequenced in a study of cytomegalovirus exposure and HLA in healthy donors. Primers: 60 Vbeta forward and 13 Jbeta reverse. The method was immunoSEQ multiplex PCR; TCRdb's version includes in-frame clones alone and lacks a portion of them. Of about 110,000 clones listed, about three quarters are singletons. The germline V gene has CDR1 SGDLS and CDR2 YYNGEE. With 3 bases removed from V and 2 bases from J, the gap between germline ends came to 6 bases. The CDR3 totals 13 residues. This sequence originates from a boy aged 5-17 years in good health and CMV-seronegative. The J gene is TRBJ2-1, the V gene TRBV9; D gene ambiguous. Sequencing used PBMCs. The chain's CDR3 is CASSGVTYNEQFF. DNA for the CDR3: TGTGCCAGCAGCGGAGTCACCTACAATGAGCAGTTCTTC.